This T cell receptor beta chain stems from a study of early T cells in non-severe SARS-CoV-2 infection. Study-level results: VDJdb-based annotation leaned toward anti-spike CD8 responses and missed private and CD4 specificities.

The sample holds many counts of this clonotype. Antigen specificity is unknown. Individual cDNA molecules received unique molecular identifiers. TCRdb fed the 5' RACE reads into MiXCR, producing one record per CDR3 protein. The sample includes tens of thousands of distinct CDR3 sequences, over 8% of them seen just once. The clonotype comes from an adult who was a healthcare worker with PCR-confirmed SARS-CoV-2 infection or an uninfected control (not recorded which). The source was whole blood, collected at baseline.

Here the CDR3 reads CASSLSRGIGEETQYF. In DNA, the CDR3 is TGTGCCAGCAGCTTAAGCAGGGGTATTGGTGAAGAGACCCAGTACTTC. The gene calls are TRBV7-8 and TRBJ2-5; possibly TRBD1 for D (6 bases). This CDR3 region has 16 residues. Germline V gene lookup returns CDR1 SGHVS and CDR2 FQNEAQ. Deletions cut 2 bases from V and 3 bases from J, with 16 bases between.